This paragraph reports one TCR beta chain. The antigen is unknown. The sample comes from a study of T cell responses to AZD1222 COVID-19 vaccine. Study-level results: Mostly white British, mostly female donors; authors suggested clonal diversity may be underestimated.

Trimming pared 4 bases from V and 7 bases from J, leaving 20 bases between. The CDR3 has 16 amino acids. Germline V lookup: CDR1 SGHTA, CDR2 FQGNSA. Profiled with immunoSEQ multiplex PCR; TCRdb holds only in-frame clones, not every one. The sample records around 77,000 clones, roughly 85% being singletons. The chain employs TRBV7-2 and TRBJ2-1; D may be TRBD1 or TRBD2 (7 bases each). The starting material was peripheral blood, obtained on day 0 of AZD1222 vaccination. This clonotype was sampled from an adult in good health. The CDR3 region is CASSSWLRGGGNEQFF. The CDR3 DNA sequence: TGTGCCAGCAGCTCCTGGCTCAGGGGGGGAGGAAATGAGCAGTTCTTC. Together with reference TRBV7-2 and TRBJ2-1, the CDR3 gives the full variable domain: GAGVSQSPSNKVTEKGKDVELRCDPISGHTALYWYRQSLGQGLEFLIYFQGNSAPDKSGLPSDRFSAERTGGSVSTLTIQRTQQEDSAVYLCASSSWLRGGGNEQFFGPGTRLTVL.